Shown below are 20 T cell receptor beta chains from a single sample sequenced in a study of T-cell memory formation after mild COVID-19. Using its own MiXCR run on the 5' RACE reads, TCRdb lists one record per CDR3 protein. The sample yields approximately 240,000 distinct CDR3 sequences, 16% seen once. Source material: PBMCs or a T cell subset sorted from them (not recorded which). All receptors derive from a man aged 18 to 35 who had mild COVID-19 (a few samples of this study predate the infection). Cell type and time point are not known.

The CDR3, as DNA: TGTGCCAGCAGCCCCTTCTTGGCCGAGTCACCCCTCCACTTT. Its translation: CASSPFLAESPLHF. The chain carries TRBV7-2 and TRBJ1-6; no firm D call. The ends were cut back, 5 bases at V and 10 bases at J, with 15 bases in the middle. CDR3 length equals 14 residues. Germline V gene data show CDR1 as SGHTA and CDR2 as FQGNSA. The full variable domain, in which reference TRBV7-2 and TRBJ1-6 provide the parts outside the CDR3, is GAGVSQSPSNKVTEKGKDVELRCDPISGHTALYWYRQSLGQGLEFLIYFQGNSAPDKSGLPSDRFSAERTGGSVSTLTIQRTQQEDSAVYLCASSPFLAESPLHFGNGTRLTVT.

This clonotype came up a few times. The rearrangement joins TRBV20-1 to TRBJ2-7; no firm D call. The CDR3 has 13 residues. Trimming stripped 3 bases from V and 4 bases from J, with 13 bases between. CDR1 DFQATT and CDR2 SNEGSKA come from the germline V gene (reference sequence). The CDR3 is CSASFPTEYEQYF. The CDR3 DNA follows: TGCAGTGCTAGCTTTCCGACGGAGTACGAGCAGTACTTC.

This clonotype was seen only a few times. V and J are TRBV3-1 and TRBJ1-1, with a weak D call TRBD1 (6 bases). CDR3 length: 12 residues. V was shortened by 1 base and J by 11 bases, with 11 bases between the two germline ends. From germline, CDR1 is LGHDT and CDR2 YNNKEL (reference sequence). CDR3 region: CASSQAPGVAFF. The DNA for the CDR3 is TGTGCCAGCAGCCAAGCCCCAGGGGTCGCTTTCTTT.

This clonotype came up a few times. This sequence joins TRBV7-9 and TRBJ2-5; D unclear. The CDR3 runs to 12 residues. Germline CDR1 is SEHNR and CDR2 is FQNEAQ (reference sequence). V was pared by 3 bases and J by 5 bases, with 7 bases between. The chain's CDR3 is CASSFVRETQYF. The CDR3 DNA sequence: TGTGCCAGCAGCTTTGTACGGGAGACCCAGTACTTC.

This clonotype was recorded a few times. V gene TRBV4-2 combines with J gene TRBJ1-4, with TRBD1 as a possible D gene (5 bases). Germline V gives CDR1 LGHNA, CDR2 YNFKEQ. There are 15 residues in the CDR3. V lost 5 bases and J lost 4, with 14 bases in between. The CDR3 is CASSINRMGNEKLFF. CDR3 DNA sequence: TGTGCCAGCAGCATTAACAGGATGGGTAATGAAAAACTGTTTTTT.

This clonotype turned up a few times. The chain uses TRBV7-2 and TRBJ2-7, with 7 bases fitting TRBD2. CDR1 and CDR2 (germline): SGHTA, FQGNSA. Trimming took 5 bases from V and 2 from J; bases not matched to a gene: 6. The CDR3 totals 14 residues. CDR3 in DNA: TGTGCCAGCAGCCCCGACCGGGGGGCCTACGAGCAGTACTTC. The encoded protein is CASSPDRGAYEQYF.

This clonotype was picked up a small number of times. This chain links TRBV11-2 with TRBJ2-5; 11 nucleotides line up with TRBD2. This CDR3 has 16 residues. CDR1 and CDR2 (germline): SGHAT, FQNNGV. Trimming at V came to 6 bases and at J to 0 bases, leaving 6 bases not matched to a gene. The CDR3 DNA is TGTGCCAGCAGGTCGGCTAGCGGGGGGAACCAAGAGACCCAGTACTTC. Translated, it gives CASRSASGGNQETQYF.

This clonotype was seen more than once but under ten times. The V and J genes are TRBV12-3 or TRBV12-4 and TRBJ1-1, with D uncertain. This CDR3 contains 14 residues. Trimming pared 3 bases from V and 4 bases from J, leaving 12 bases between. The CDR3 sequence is CASSLSLGSTEAFF. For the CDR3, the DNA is TGTGCCAGCAGTTTGAGCCTGGGGAGCACTGAAGCTTTCTTT.

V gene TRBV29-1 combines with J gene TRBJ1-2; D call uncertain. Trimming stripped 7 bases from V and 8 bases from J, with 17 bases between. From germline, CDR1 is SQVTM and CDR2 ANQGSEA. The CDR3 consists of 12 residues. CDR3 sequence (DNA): TGCAGCGCCGAAGGCCGCCTGAGAGGCTACACCTTC. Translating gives CSAEGRLRGYTF.

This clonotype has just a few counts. The CDR3 is CSVGLAGTPSTGELFF. CDR3 DNA sequence: TGCAGCGTTGGGCTAGCGGGAACCCCAAGCACCGGGGAGCTGTTTTTT. The chain employs TRBV29-1 and TRBJ2-2, with TRBD2 matching over 9 bases. The length of the CDR3 is 16 residues. Germline V gene sequence: CDR1 SQVTM, CDR2 ANQGSEA. V was pared by 4 bases and J by 4 bases, with 10 bases of the junction left unmatched.

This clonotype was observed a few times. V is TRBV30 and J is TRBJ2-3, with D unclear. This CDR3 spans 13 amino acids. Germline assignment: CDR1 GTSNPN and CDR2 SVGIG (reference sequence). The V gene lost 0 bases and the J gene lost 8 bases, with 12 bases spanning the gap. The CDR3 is CAWSVLAVRTQYF. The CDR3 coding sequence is TGTGCCTGGAGTGTACTTGCAGTTCGTACGCAGTATTTT.

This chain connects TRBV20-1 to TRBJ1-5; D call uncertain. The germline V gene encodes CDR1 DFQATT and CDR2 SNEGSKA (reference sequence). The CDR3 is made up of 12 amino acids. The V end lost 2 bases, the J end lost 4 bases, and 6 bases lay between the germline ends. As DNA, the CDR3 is TGCAGTGCTAGAAGTGCGAATCAGCCCCAGCATTTT. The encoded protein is CSARSANQPQHF.

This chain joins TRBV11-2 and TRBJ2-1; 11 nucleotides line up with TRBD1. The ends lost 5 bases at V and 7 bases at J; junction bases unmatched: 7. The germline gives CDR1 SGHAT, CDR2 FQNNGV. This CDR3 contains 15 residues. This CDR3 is CASSPRTGGRNEQFF. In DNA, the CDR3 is TGTGCCAGCAGCCCCCGGACAGGGGGCAGAAATGAGCAGTTCTTC.

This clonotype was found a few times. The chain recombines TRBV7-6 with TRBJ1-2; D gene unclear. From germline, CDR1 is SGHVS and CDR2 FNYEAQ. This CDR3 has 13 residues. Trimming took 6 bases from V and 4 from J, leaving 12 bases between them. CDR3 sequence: CASSPGRFYGYTF. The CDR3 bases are TGTGCCAGCAGTCCTGGACGGTTCTATGGCTACACCTTC.

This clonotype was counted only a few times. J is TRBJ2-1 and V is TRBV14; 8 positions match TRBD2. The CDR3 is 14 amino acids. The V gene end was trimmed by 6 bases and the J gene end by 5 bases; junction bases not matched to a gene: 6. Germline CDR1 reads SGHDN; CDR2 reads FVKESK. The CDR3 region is CASRIAGRDNEQFF. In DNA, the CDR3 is TGTGCCAGCAGGATAGCGGGGCGGGACAATGAGCAGTTCTTC.

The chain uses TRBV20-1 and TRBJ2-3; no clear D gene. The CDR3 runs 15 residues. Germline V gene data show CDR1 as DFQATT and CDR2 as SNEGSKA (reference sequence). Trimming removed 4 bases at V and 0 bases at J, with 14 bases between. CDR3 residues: CSATFSLTSTDTQYF. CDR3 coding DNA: TGCAGTGCTACGTTTTCCCTCACTAGCACAGATACGCAGTATTTT.

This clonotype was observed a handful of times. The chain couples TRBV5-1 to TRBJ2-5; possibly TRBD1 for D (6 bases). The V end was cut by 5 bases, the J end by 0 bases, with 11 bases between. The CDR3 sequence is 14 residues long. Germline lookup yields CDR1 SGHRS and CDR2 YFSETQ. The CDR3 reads CASRRGQNQETQYF. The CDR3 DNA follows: TGCGCCAGCAGGCGCGGACAGAACCAAGAGACCCAGTACTTC.

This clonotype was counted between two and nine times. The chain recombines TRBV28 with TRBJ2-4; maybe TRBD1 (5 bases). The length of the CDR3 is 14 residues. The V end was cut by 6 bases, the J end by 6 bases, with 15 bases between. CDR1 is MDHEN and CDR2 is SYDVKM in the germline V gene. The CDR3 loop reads CASSDSTPVNIQYF. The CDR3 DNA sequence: TGTGCCAGCAGCGACAGCACTCCTGTAAACATTCAGTACTTC.

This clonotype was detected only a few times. The CDR3 nucleotides are TGCGCCAGCAGCTCGGACGGTTCTAACTATGGCTACACCTTC. This sequence encodes CASSSDGSNYGYTF. The chain joins TRBV5-1 to TRBJ1-2, with no clear D. The V end was cut by 3 bases, the J end by 0 bases, with 9 bases between. Germline CDR1 reads SGHRS; CDR2 reads YFSETQ. The CDR3 consists of 14 residues.

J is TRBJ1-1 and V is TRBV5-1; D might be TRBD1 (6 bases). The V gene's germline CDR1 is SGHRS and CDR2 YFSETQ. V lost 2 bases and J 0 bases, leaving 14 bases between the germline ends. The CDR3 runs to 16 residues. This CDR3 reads CASSFGGGRVNTEAFF. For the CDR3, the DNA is TGCGCCAGCAGCTTTGGGGGCGGCCGGGTGAACACTGAAGCTTTCTTT.